This T cell receptor beta chain was identified in a study of cytomegalovirus exposure and HLA in healthy donors. The PCR employed 60 Vbeta primers together with 13 Jbeta primers. The data were produced by immunoSEQ multiplex PCR, yet TCRdb's version contains in-frame clones alone and is incomplete. There are 100,000 to 150,000 clones in the sample; over 70% occur only once, and approximately 4% lies in the top ten. Overall study results and limits: Whilst most TCR sequences proved rare, a subset of public TCRs occurred across many donors. Later analysis identified several of the most significant clusters that appeared linked to common viral pathogens.

Those who donated were healthy bone marrow donors. As regards this clone: Antigen: not known.

The specimen sequenced was PBMCs. The origin of this receptor is a man younger than 35 in good health and CMV-seropositive.

CDR3 loop: CAWSVLSSYNSPLHF. CDR3 bases: TGTGCCTGGAGTGTCCTGAGCTCCTATAATTCACCCCTCCACTTT. V gene TRBV30 combines with J gene TRBJ1-6, with D unclear. CDR1 and CDR2 from the germline V gene are GTSNPN and SVGIG (reference sequence). The CDR3 runs 15 residues. Trimming stripped 0 bases from V and 0 bases from J, with 6 bases between.